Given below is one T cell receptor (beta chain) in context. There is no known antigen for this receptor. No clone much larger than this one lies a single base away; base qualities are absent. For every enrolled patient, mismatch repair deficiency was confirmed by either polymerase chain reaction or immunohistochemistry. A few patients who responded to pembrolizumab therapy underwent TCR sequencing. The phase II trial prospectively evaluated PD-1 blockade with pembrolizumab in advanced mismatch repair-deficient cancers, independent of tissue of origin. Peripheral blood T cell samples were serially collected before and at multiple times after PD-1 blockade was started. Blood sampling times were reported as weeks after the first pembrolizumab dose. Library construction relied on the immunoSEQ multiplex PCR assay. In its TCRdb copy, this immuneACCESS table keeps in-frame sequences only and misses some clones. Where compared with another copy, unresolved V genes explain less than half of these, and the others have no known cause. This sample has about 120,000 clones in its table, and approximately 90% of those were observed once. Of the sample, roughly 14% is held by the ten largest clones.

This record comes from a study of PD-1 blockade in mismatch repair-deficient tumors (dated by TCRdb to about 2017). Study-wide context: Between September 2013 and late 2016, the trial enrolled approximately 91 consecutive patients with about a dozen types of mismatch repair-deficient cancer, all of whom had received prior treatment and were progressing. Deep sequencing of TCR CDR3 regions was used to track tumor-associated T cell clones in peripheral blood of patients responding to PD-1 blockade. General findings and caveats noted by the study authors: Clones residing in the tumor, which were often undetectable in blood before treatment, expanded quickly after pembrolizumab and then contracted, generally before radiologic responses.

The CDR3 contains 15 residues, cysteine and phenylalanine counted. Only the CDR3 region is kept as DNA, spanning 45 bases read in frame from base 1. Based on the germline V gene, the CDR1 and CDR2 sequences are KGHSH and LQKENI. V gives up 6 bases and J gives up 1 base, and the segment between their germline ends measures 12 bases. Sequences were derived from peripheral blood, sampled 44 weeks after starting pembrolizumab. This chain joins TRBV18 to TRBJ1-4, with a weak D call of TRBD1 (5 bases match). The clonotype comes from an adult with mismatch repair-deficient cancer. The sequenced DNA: TGTGCCAGCTCGCCTACCAGGGTAACTAATGAAAAACTGTTTTTT. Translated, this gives CASSPTRVTNEKLFF.